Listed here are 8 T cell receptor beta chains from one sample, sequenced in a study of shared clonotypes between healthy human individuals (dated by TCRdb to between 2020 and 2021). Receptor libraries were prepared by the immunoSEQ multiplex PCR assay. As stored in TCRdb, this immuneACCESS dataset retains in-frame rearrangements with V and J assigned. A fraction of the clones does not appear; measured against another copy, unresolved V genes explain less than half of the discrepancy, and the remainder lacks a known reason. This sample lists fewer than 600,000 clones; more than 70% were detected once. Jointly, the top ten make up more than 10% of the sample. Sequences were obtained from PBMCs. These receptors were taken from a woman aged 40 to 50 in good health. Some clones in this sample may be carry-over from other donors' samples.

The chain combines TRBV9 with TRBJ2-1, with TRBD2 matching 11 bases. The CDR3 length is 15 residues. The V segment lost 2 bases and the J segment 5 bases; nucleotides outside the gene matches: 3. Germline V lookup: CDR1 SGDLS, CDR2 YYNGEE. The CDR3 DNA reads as TGTGCCAGCAGCGTTAGCGGGAGGGCCAACAATGAGCAGTTCTTC. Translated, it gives CASSVSGRANNEQFF. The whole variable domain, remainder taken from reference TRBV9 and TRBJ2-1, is DSGVTQTPKHLITATGQRVTLRCSPRSGDLSVYWYQQSLDQGLQFLIQYYNGEERAKGNILERFSAQQFPDLHSELNLSSLELGDSALYFCASSVSGRANNEQFFGPGTRLTVL.

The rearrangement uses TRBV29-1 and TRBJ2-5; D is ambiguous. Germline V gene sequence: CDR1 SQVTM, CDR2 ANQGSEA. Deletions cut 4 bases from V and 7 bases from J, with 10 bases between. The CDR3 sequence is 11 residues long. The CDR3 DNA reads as TGCAGCGTTGTGGTAGGATTGACCCAGTACTTC. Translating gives CSVVVGLTQYF. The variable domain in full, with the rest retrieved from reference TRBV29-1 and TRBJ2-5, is SAVISQKPSRDICQRGTSLTIQCQVDSQVTMMFWYRQQPGQSLTLIATANQGSEATYESGFVIDKFPISRPNLTFSTLTVSNMSPEDSSIYLCSVVVGLTQYFGPGTRLLVL.

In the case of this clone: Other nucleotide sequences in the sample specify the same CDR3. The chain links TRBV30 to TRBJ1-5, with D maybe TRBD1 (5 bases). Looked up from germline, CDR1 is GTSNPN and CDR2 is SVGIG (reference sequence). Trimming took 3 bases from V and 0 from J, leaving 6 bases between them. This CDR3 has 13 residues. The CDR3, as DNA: TGTGCCTGGAGCAGGGATAGCAATCAGCCCCAGCATTTT. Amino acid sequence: CAWSRDSNQPQHF.

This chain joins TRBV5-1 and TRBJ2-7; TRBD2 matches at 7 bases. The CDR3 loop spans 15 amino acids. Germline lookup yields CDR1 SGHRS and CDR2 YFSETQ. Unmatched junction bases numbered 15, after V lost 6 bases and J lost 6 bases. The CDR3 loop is CASTPYGGGRGEQYF. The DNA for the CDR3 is TGCGCCAGCACTCCCTATGGAGGCGGGAGAGGCGAGCAGTACTTC.

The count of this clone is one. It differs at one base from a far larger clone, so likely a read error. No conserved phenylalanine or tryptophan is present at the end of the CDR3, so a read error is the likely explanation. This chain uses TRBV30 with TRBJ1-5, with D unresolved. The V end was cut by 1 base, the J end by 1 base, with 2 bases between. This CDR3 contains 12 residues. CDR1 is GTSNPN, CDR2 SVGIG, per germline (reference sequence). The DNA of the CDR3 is TGTGCCTGGAGTGGGAGCAATCAGCCCCAGCATTCT. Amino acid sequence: CAWSGSNQPQHS.

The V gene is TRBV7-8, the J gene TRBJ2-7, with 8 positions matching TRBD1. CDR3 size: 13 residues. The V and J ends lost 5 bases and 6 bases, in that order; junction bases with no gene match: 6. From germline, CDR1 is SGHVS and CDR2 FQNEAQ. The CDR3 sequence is CASSPRQGPEQYF. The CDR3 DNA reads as TGTGCCAGCAGCCCAAGACAGGGGCCCGAGCAGTACTTC.

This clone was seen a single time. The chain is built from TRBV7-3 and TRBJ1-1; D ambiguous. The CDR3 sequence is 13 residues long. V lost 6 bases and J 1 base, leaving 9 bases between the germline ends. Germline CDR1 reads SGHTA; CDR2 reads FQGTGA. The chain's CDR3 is CASSTAPNTEAFF. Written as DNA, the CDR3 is TGTGCCAGCAGTACAGCCCCGAACACTGAAGCTTTCTTT.

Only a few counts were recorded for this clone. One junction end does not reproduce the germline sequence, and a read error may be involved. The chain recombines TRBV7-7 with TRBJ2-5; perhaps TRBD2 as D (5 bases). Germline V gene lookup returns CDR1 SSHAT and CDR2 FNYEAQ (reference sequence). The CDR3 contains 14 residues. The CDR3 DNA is TGTGCTAGCAGCTTAGTCCCGGGGCAAGAGACCCAGTACTTC. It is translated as CASSLVPGQETQYF.